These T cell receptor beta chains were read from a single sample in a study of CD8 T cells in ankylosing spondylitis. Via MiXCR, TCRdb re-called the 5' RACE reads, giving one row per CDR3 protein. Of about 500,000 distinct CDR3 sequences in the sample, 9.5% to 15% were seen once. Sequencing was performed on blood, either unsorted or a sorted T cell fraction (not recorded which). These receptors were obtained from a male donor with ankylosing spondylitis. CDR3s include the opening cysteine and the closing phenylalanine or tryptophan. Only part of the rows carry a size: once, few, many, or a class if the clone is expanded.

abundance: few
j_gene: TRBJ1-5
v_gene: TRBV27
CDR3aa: CASSLNGAGSGNQPQHF

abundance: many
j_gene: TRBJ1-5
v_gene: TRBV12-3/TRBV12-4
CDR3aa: CASSLIGNNQPQHF

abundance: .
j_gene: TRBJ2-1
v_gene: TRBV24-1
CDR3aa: CATSDPRDSTYNEQFF

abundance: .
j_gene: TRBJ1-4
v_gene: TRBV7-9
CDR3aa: CASSLAGRATNEKLFF

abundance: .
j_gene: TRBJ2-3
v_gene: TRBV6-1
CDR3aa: CASSQRTVRSTDTQYF

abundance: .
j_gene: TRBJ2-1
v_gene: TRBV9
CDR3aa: CASSVGGLEQFF

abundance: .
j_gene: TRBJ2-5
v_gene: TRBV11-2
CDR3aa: CASSRDGLETQYF

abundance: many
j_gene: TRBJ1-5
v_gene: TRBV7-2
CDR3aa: CASSEGIQGAQHF

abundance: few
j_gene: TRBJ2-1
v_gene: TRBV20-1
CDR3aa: CSASLPPGLAGNEQFF

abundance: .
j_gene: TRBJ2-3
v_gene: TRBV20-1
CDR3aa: CSATIPGTEGTDTQYF

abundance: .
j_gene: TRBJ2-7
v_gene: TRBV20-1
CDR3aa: CSARDIRTGTYEQYF

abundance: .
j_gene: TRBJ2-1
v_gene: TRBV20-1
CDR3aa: CSASTREQFF

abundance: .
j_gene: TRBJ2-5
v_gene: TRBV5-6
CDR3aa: CASSLRSGSGETQYF

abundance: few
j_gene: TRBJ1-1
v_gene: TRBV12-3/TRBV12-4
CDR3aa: CASSFIGGGRGATEAFF

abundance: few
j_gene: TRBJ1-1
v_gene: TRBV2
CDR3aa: CASSEAERMNTEAFF

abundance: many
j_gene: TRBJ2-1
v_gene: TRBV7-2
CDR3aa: CASSMTSGSGMEQFF

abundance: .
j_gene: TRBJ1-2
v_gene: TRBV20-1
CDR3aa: CSARDPSERGYTF

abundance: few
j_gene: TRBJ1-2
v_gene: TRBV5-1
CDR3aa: CASSTGQGNYGYTF

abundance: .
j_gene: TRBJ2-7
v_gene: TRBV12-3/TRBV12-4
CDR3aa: CASSLTTGGENEQYF

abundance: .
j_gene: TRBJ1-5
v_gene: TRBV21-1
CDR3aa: CASSKDTQLVNQPQHF

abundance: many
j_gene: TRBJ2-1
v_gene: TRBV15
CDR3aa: CATSPVSGNYNEQFF

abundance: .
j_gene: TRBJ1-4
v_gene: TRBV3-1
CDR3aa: CASSPTTGVLGKLFF

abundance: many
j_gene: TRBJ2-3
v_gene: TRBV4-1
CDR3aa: CASSQEGSTDTQYF

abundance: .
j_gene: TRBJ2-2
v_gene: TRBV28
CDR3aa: CASSSKPRLAGDTGELFF

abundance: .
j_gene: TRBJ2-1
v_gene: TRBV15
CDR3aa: CATSRSGRGGFVEQFF

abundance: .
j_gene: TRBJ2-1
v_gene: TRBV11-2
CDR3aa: CASSFGTNLYNEQFF

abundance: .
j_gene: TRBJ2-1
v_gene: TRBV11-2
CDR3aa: CASSLWMRANEQFF

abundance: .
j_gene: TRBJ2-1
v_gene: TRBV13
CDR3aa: CASSLGPGQGAFNEQFF

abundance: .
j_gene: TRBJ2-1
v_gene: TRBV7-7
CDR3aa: CASSPGRLGEQFF

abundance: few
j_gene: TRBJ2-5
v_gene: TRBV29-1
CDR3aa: CSVYHGQGTETQYF

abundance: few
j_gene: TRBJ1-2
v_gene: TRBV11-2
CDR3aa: CASSSSSPNYGYTF

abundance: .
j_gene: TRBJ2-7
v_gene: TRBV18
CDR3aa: CASSPGQHYEQYF

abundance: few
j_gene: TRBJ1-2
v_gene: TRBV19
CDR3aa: CATLPKSFGGMGYTF

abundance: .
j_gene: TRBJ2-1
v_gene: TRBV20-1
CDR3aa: CSSSGESSYNEQFF